This TCR beta chain stems from a study of cytomegalovirus exposure and HLA in healthy donors. In the PCR, 60 Vbeta and 13 Jbeta primers were used. Using immunoSEQ multiplex PCR, the repertoire was profiled, and TCRdb retains in-frame clones only, with some absent. The sample carries about 130,000 clones, less than 80% recorded once. This CDR3 is built from 16 residues. Trimming cost V 0 bases and J 3 bases, with 12 bases left between them. Germline loops: CDR1 SGHTA, CDR2 FQGNSA. The sequence came from a man in his forties in good health and CMV-seropositive. The sample was PBMCs. This chain connects TRBV7-2 to TRBJ2-1, with D hard to call. This CDR3 reads CASSLALGSVYNEQFF. The CDR3 coding sequence is TGTGCCAGCAGCTTAGCGCTCGGGTCCGTCTACAATGAGCAGTTCTTC. Looking up the rest from reference TRBV7-2 and TRBJ2-1 gives the full variable domain: GAGVSQSPSNKVTEKGKDVELRCDPISGHTALYWYRQSLGQGLEFLIYFQGNSAPDKSGLPSDRFSAERTGGSVSTLTIQRTQQEDSAVYLCASSLALGSVYNEQFFGPGTRLTVL.